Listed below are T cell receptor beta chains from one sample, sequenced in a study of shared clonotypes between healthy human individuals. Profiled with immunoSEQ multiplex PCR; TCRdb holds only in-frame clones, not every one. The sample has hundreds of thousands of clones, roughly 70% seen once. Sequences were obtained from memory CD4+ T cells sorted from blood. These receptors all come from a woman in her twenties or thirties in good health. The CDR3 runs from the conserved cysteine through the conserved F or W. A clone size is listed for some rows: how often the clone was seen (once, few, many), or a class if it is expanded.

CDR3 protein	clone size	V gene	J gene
CASTERVTAYEQYF	few	TRBV2	TRBJ2-7
CASSVKLGPVGELFF	NA	TRBV6-1	TRBJ2-2
CASSTAGHSYEQYF	few	TRBV7-8	TRBJ2-7
CATSRDPSGNYEQYF	NA	TRBV15	TRBJ2-7
CASSLGQQGGTNEKLFF	NA	TRBV5-4	TRBJ1-4
CSVTQTGTDTEAFF	NA	TRBV29-1	TRBJ1-1
CASSFKGLTQYF	NA	TRBV27	TRBJ2-3
CAWSGTSGSLSYNEQFF	NA	TRBV30	TRBJ2-1
CASSNRDGYNEQFF	NA	TRBV9	TRBJ2-1
CAISEVPNTGELFF	NA	TRBV10-3	TRBJ2-2
CASSPGGLVSEQYF	few	TRBV11-3	TRBJ2-7
CASSFGGGGSNQPQHF	NA	TRBV28	TRBJ1-5
CASSYQETQYF	few	TRBV7-2	TRBJ2-5
CASSSPPRTDTQYF	NA	TRBV27	TRBJ2-3
CAISRDRGDEQYF	once	TRBV10-3	TRBJ2-7
CASSPREIHLSYEQYF	NA	TRBV9	TRBJ2-7
CASSPTENSGNQPQHF	NA	TRBV18	TRBJ1-5
CASSVQGSGANVLTF	NA	TRBV18	TRBJ2-6
CASSIGQGTDTQYF	NA	TRBV5-1	TRBJ2-3
CASSLPQDFNTEAFF	NA	TRBV5-1	TRBJ1-1
CASSPTYNEQFF	NA	TRBV9	TRBJ2-1
CASSPTGNTGELFF	NA	TRBV6-6	TRBJ2-2
CASSLARATKEQYF	NA	TRBV11-1	TRBJ2-7
CASSRVGQGRHEQYF	once	TRBV5-1	TRBJ2-7
CASSPSRDTEAFF	NA	TRBV6-5	TRBJ1-1
CASSIASDREQYF	NA	TRBV6-6	TRBJ2-7
CASSQELINTEAFF	few	TRBV4-2	TRBJ1-1
CASSLAGTRRTGELFF	many	TRBV7-2	TRBJ2-2
CASSLGRAKNIQYF	NA	TRBV6-5	TRBJ2-4
CASPLNPGTGEADTQYF	NA	TRBV2	TRBJ2-3
CASSATTGTVNEKLFF	few	TRBV27	TRBJ1-4
CASSSTGITEAFF	NA	TRBV19	TRBJ1-1
CASRGWSGRADTQYF	NA	TRBV19	TRBJ2-3
CASSGGTAFTDTQYF	once	TRBV5-1	TRBJ2-3
CSVLGLAEYEQYF	once	TRBV29-1	TRBJ2-7
CASTRDRVDYGYTF	NA	TRBV7-2	TRBJ1-2
CASSPDRNYEQYF	NA	TRBV7-8	TRBJ2-7
CASSLNRSNYGYTF	NA	TRBV28	TRBJ1-2
CASSLDTFKGHEQFF	NA	TRBV7-9	TRBJ2-1
CAISESNLGGGTNTEAFF	NA	TRBV10-3	TRBJ1-1
CASSPRTGLNYGYTF	many	TRBV7-9	TRBJ1-2
CASSLAGHTNYEQYF	NA	TRBV5-1	TRBJ2-7
CASSLVLAREQYF	NA	TRBV7-2	TRBJ2-7
CASTTGGKETQYF	NA	TRBV6-5	TRBJ2-5
CASSLEPGSYEQYF	many	TRBV5-1	TRBJ2-7
CASSRDTSNTEAFF	NA	TRBV2	TRBJ1-1
CASSELAEQYF	few	TRBV6-1	TRBJ2-7
CASTSTGLSSGANVLTF	once	TRBV28	TRBJ2-6
CATSRGAGSGSGYTF	once	TRBV15	TRBJ1-2
CASSLTSAGELFF	few	TRBV5-5	TRBJ2-2
CASSTREVNVLTF	once	TRBV7-3	TRBJ2-6
CASKTSGNEQFF	NA	TRBV5-3	TRBJ2-1
CASSEVDEKLFF	few	TRBV2	TRBJ1-4
CASSQQSRTNYGYTF	NA	TRBV4-1	TRBJ1-2
CASSPSLTNTEAFF	many	TRBV18	TRBJ1-1
CASSIQDSLAGYTF	NA	TRBV19	TRBJ1-2
CASSPPRTGQETQYF	NA	TRBV28	TRBJ2-5
CASSQALGVYEQYF	many	TRBV4-2	TRBJ2-7